The rows below give T cell receptor beta chains drawn from one sample of a study of blood T cell repertoires in COVID-19. Assay: immunoSEQ multiplex PCR; the TCRdb copy retains only in-frame clones and omits some. The table lists 130,000 to 150,000 clones, around four fifths of them singletons, with 2.5% to 3% in the top ten. The sequencing input was peripheral blood. Every receptor here comes from a woman between 40 and 55 years old with active or convalescent COVID-19. Both conserved end residues are part of each CDR3. Fields, in order: J gene, clone size, V gene, CDR3 length, D gene, CDR3 DNA, CDR3 protein. The D gene is left open where the match is weak. Clone size, where shown, is once, few, many, or a class for clones that have expanded.

TRBJ1-5,.,TRBV18,14,.,TGTGCCAGCTCCCGGGGGACGGGCAATCAGCCCCAGCATTTT,CASSRGTGNQPQHF
TRBJ2-3,.,TRBV30,13,.,TGTGCCTGGAGTCCCCGACTAGAAAATACGCAGTATTTT,CAWSPRLENTQYF
TRBJ1-1,.,TRBV2,14,TRBD1,TGTGCCAGCAGCCGGGACAGATTGAACACTGAAGCTTTCTTT,CASSRDRLNTEAFF
TRBJ1-1,.,TRBV18,12,.,TGTGCCAGCTCACCAGGGGACAAGGCAGCTTTCTTT,CASSPGDKAAFF
TRBJ2-3,many,TRBV6-2/TRBV6-3,14,.,TGTGCCAGCAGTCCCGGACTTCCCACAGATACGCAGTATTTT,CASSPGLPTDTQYF
TRBJ1-5,.,TRBV5-6,13,.,TGTGCCAGCAGCTTAAGGGGGAACCAGCCCCAGCATTTT,CASSLRGNQPQHF
TRBJ1-2,.,TRBV29-1,14,TRBD1,TGCAGCGTTGAATCCCGGGACAGGGCCTATGGCTACACCTTC,CSVESRDRAYGYTF
TRBJ1-5,.,TRBV20-1,11,.,TGCAGTGCGGCCTCTGATCGGCCCCAGCATTTT,CSAASDRPQHF
TRBJ2-7,.,TRBV19,14,.,TGTGCCAGTAGTATAGGCCTTGGAGGGGACGAGCAGTACTTC,CASSIGLGGDEQYF
TRBJ2-7,.,TRBV28,16,TRBD1,TGTGCCAGCAGTCCCGTTTCGGGACAGGGTACTTACGAGCAGTACTTC,CASSPVSGQGTYEQYF
TRBJ2-1,.,TRBV19,19,.,TGTGCCAGTAGTATAGAAAACAGGGCCTTCCGCCTCTCCTACAATGAGCAGTTCTTC,CASSIENRAFRLSYNEQFF
TRBJ1-2,.,TRBV5-4,13,TRBD1,TGTGCCAGCAGCCCGGACAGGAACTATGGCTACACCTTC,CASSPDRNYGYTF
TRBJ1-4,.,TRBV5-1,14,TRBD1,TGCGCCAGCAGCCTACAGGGGGTGAATGAAAAACTGTTTTTT,CASSLQGVNEKLFF
TRBJ1-1,.,TRBV24-1,18,TRBD1,TGTGCCACCAGTGATTTACACCAGGCCGGGACAGATTACACTGAAGCTTTCTTT,CATSDLHQAGTDYTEAFF
TRBJ2-7,.,TRBV27,15,TRBD2,TGTGCCAGCAGCCAAGGACTAGCGGGCTCCTACGAGCAGTACTTC,CASSQGLAGSYEQYF
TRBJ2-7,once,TRBV4-3,15,.,TGCGCCAGCAGCCAAGCAAGCGCGGGATCCTACGAGCAGTACTTC,CASSQASAGSYEQYF
TRBJ1-1,few,TRBV5-1,17,TRBD1,TGCGCCAGCAGCATTGGGCACCCAGGACAGGGCTACACTGAAGCTTTCTTT,CASSIGHPGQGYTEAFF
TRBJ2-2,.,TRBV29-1,14,TRBD2,TGCAGCGCCGGGACTACCGCGAACACCGGGGAGCTGTTTTTT,CSAGTTANTGELFF